This note documents a single T cell receptor (beta chain) sequence. Its matching antigen is unknown. This sample was taken from a study of T cells in Graves' hyperthyroidism and ophthalmopathy. Study summary: It was at initial diagnosis, before any treatment, that peripheral blood was collected. Study-level points and caveats: Researchers report that a 13 V-J model separated ophthalmopathy from stable hyperthyroidism.

Deletions cut 4 bases from V and 1 base from J, with 17 bases between. The CDR3 loop spans 17 amino acids. Per the germline V gene, CDR1 is MNHNS and CDR2 is SASEGT. Amplified TCR beta CDR3 regions derived from RNA transcripts. HTBI primers were used for first-round RT-PCR of the TCR CDR3. From the multiplex PCR reads, TCRdb called clonotypes with MiXCR, one entry per CDR3 protein. The table has 400,000 to 550,000 distinct CDR3 sequences, around a quarter seen once; the top ten hold roughly 12%. Fresh peripheral blood, 10 ml, was the source of the PBMCs. The gene calls are TRBV6-1 and TRBJ1-5; D unclear. This receptor was obtained from a woman younger than 45 with Graves' ophthalmopathy. The sample taken for sequencing was blood. The CDR3 nucleotides read TGTGCCAGCAGTGGAGGTCAGTTTAGGATAAGCAATCAGCCCCAGCATTTT. Translating gives CASSGGQFRISNQPQHF.